The source of this T cell receptor beta chain is a study of CXCR4 blockade with PD-1 therapy in pancreatic cancer. Study findings and constraints: Intratumoral clonality (mean around 0.13) exceeded healthy blood (approximately 0.05) but did not track survival.

Assay: immunoSEQ multiplex PCR; the TCRdb copy retains only in-frame clones and omits some. This table has 4,000 to 6,000 clones, about 44% appearing once. Note on this clone: What it binds is not known.

The germline V gene encodes CDR1 SGHNT and CDR2 YENEEA. The CDR3 runs to 17 residues. Trimming pared 5 bases from V and 5 bases from J, leaving 21 bases between. The V call is TRBV11-3, the J call TRBJ1-4; D is perhaps TRBD1 (6 bases). This TCR came from a human donor with pancreatic ductal adenocarcinoma. Input material: tumor tissue. The CDR3 DNA reads TGTGCCAGCAGCCCTGGACAGATAGGCGCTCGGAATGAAAAACTGTTTTTT. Residues: CASSPGQIGARNEKLFF.